Below, one T cell receptor beta chain is given with its context. Its antigen is not known. These data belong to a study of T cell responses to AZD1222 COVID-19 vaccine. This CDR3 has 14 residues. CDR1 is MNHEY, CDR2 SVGEGT, per germline. V lost 2 bases to trimming and J lost 5 bases, with 12 bases between them. TCRdb's copy holds only in-frame clones and misses some; the assay was immunoSEQ multiplex PCR. This sample has 90,000 to 150,000 clones; 88% occur once, and the top ten carry less than 4.5%. Findings of the study overall: Seropositive AZD1222 recipients at baseline numbered only five to seven. The donor cohort was predominantly white British with a female majority, and clonal diversity may have been underestimated.

This chain uses TRBV6-2 or TRBV6-3 with TRBJ1-2; no definite D call. The material sequenced was peripheral blood, taken on day 0 of AZD1222 vaccination. The sequence came from an adult in good health. Here the CDR3 reads CASSYDGLIYGYTF. CDR3 DNA sequence: TGTGCCAGCAGTTACGACGGACTGATATATGGCTACACCTTC.